The sequence of this T cell receptor (beta chain) was determined in a study of identical twins. Trimming removed 5 bases from V and 1 base from J; junction bases left unmatched: 6. The CDR3 totals 17 residues. Germline V CDR1 and CDR2: MGHDK, SYGVNS. Using its own MiXCR run on the 5' RACE reads, TCRdb lists one record per CDR3 protein. The sample gives 700,000 or so distinct CDR3 sequences, around 20% of which show up once; 4% to 5.5% is in the top ten. The same data also went into a second study, on T cells expressing NK-cell markers. That report notes: Among eight sequenced donors, seven carried HCMV seropositivity while one was seronegative.

The receptor comes from a woman between 18 and 30 years old in good health. Sequencing was performed on PBMCs. The V call is TRBV25-1, the J call TRBJ2-6; 9 bases line up with TRBD1. The CDR3 is CASSSQGAISGANVLTF. In DNA, the CDR3 is TGTGCCAGCAGTTCACAGGGGGCTATTTCTGGGGCCAACGTCCTGACTTTC. Using reference TRBV25-1 and TRBJ2-6 for the parts outside the CDR3, the full variable domain is EADIYQTPRYLVIGTGKKITLECSQTMGHDKMYWYQQDPGMELHLIHYSYGVNSTEKGDLSSESTVSRIRTEHFPLTLESARPSHTSQYLCASSSQGAISGANVLTFGAGSRLTVL.